This T cell receptor (beta chain) was documented in a study of response to subunit inactivated influenza vaccine (dated by TCRdb to between 2018 and 2020). With respect to the entire study: Deep quantitative T cell receptor repertoire profiling was used in the study to track responses to a trivalent subunit inactivated influenza vaccine. What the research found in general, with its limitations: According to the authors, only a limited number of new T cells may be recruited by each seasonal influenza vaccination.

The sample holds many counts of this clonotype. No cognate antigen has been identified for it. Base qualities are not recorded, but no much larger clone differs from it by a single base. From the germline V gene, CDR1 is SGHRS and CDR2 is YFSETQ. Including the terminal cysteine and phenylalanine, the CDR3 comprises 13 residues. Solely the CDR3 DNA is kept, with 39 bases framed from the first base. V is cut by 7 bases and J by 1 base, and the space between the germline ends is 11 bases. Libraries were prepared through RT-PCR. The instrument was an Illumina HiSeq 2500. TCRdb applied fastp at Q25 and MiXCR to the public reads, then kept only in-frame beta chains. Each CDR3 protein gets just one entry, which takes the most common genes and DNA from the rows behind it. The sample includes hundreds of thousands of distinct CDR3 sequences, with more than 15% observed a single time. The ten top clones hold 9.5% to 13% of the sample.

The receptor's source is a man in his fifties or sixties who received an inactivated influenza vaccine. Donor details come from another sample of the same person, matched by shared clones. Rearrangement joined TRBV5-1 to TRBJ1-1; the D segment cannot be called with confidence. The sample consisted of PBMCs from blood, taken less than 13 days after vaccination. The nucleotides are TGCGCCAGCGGCCAACGGGGGAACACTGAAGCTTTCTTT. It codes for CASGQRGNTEAFF.